A selection of T cell receptor beta chains follows, all from one sample in a study of post-analysis software for immune sequencing data. TCRdb re-derived calls from the PCR reads in MiXCR, one entry per CDR3 protein. The table has 380,000 or so distinct CDR3 sequences, about a third seen once. The sample taken for sequencing was blood. These TCRs come from a girl between 5 and 17 years old with multiple sclerosis. CDR3s include the opening cysteine and the closing phenylalanine or tryptophan. Each record gives: clone size, J gene, D gene, V gene, CDR3 length, CDR3 DNA, CDR3 protein. D genes are given only for firm matches. Some rows have no size entry. The others give once, few or many, or a class for an expanded clone.

size: few
J: TRBJ2-6
D: NA
V: TRBV28
length: 16
DNA: TGTGCCAGCAGCCGTGGCTTCCGAACTGGGGCCAACGTCCTGACTTTC
CDR3: CASSRGFRTGANVLTF

size: NA
J: TRBJ2-7
D: TRBD1
V: TRBV20-1
length: 15
DNA: TGCAGTGCTAGGGCTCAGGGGGCGACTATCTACGAGCAGTACTTC
CDR3: CSARAQGATIYEQYF

size: few
J: TRBJ2-7
D: TRBD2
V: TRBV28
length: 17
DNA: TGTGCCAGCAGTTTGAGGTTCCTAGCGGGGGGCTCCTACGAGCAGTACTTC
CDR3: CASSLRFLAGGSYEQYF

size: NA
J: TRBJ2-7
D: TRBD2
V: TRBV5-1
length: 17
DNA: TGCGCCCGTAGCTTGGAGACTAGCGGGGCCGATTCCTACGAGCAGTACTTC
CDR3: CARSLETSGADSYEQYF

size: once
J: TRBJ2-7
D: TRBD2
V: TRBV7-9
length: 19
DNA: TGTGCCTGCAGCCCCCGTAGAGACTCAGGGACTAGCGGCTTCTACGAGCAGTACTTC
CDR3: CACSPRRDSGTSGFYEQYF

size: NA
J: TRBJ1-2
D: TRBD1
V: TRBV9
length: 15
DNA: TGTGCCAGCAGCGGGACCGACAGGGGATACTATGGCTACACCTTC
CDR3: CASSGTDRGYYGYTF

size: NA
J: TRBJ1-1
D: NA
V: TRBV15
length: 15
DNA: TGTGCCACCAGCAGGGCGGGAAGTTTGAACACTGAAGCTTTCTTT
CDR3: CATSRAGSLNTEAFF

size: NA
J: TRBJ1-3
D: NA
V: TRBV12-3/TRBV12-4
length: 15
DNA: TGTGCCAGCAGTTTGACATCGGACTCTGGAAACACCATATATTTT
CDR3: CASSLTSDSGNTIYF

size: few
J: TRBJ2-1
D: TRBD2
V: TRBV20-1
length: 12
DNA: TGCAGTGCTAGAGATCAGCGGGGGGGGCAGTTCTTC
CDR3: CSARDQRGGQFF

size: few
J: TRBJ2-1
D: TRBD1
V: TRBV27
length: 16
DNA: TGTGCCAGCAGCAGTCTCCGGGACAGTCCTTACAATGAGCAGTTCTTC
CDR3: CASSSLRDSPYNEQFF

size: NA
J: TRBJ1-2
D: NA
V: TRBV19
length: 13
DNA: TGTGCCAGTAGTATACAGGGAGAAGGGGGCTACACCTTC
CDR3: CASSIQGEGGYTF

size: NA
J: TRBJ2-1
D: TRBD2
V: TRBV12-3/TRBV12-4
length: 16
DNA: TGTGCCAGCACCCAGGGGGCGACTAGCGGGGGCAATGAGCAGTTCTTC
CDR3: CASTQGATSGGNEQFF